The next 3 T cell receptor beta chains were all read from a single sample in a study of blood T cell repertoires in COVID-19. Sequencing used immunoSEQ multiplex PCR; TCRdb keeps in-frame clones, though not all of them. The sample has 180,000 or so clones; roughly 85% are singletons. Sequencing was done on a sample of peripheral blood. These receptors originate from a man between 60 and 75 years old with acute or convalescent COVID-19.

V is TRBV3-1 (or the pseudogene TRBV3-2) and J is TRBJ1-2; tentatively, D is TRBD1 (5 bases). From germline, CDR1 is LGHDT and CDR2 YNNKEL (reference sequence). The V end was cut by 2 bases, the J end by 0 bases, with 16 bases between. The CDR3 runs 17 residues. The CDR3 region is CASSQTPNGGTNYGYTF. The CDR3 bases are TGTGCCAGCAGCCAAACCCCCAACGGGGGGACTAACTATGGCTACACCTTC.

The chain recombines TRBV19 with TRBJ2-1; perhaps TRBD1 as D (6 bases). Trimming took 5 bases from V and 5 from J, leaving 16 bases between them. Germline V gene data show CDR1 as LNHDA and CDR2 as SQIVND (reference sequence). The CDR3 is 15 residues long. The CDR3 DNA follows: TGTGCCAGTAGTTGGTCTCCTCAGGGGAACAATGAGCAGTTCTTC. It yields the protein CASSWSPQGNNEQFF. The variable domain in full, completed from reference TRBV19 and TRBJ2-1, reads DGGITQSPKYLFRKEGQNVTLSCEQNLNHDAMYWYRQDPGQGLRLIYYSQIVNDFQKGDIAEGYSVSREKKESFPLTVTSAQKNPTAFYLCASSWSPQGNNEQFFGPGTRLTVL.

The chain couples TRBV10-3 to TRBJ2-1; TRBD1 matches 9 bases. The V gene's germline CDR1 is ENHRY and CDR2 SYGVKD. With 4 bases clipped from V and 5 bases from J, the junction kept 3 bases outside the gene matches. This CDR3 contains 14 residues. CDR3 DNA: TGTGCCATCAGTGCCAGGGACAGGGACAATGAGCAGTTCTTC. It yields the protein CAISARDRDNEQFF.